The 18 T cell receptor beta chains below come from one sample, sequenced in a study of T cell responses to AZD1222 COVID-19 vaccine (dated by TCRdb to the early 2020s). Library method: the immunoSEQ multiplex PCR assay. Here the immuneACCESS table is served through TCRdb, limited to in-frame sequences with V and J called. Missing clones are a known gap in these copies; in checked studies unresolved V genes cover under half, and the rest lacks a known reason. The sample table holds approximately 130,000 clones, of which less than 95% were seen once. The top ten clones comprise about 7% of the sample. Explained via the paper, the time point label denotes: baseline before first vaccination. The starting material was peripheral blood, obtained on day 0 of AZD1222 vaccination. Receptors originate from an adult in good health.

As regards this clone: The junction shows a germline mismatch at one end, possibly a read error. This rearrangement joins TRBV19 to TRBJ2-3; the D gene is possibly TRBD1 (6 bases). The CDR3 has 13 residues. Germline CDR1 is LNHDA and CDR2 is SQIVND (reference sequence). The CDR3 DNA follows: TGTGCGAGTAATAGCCTCAGGGGAGATACGCAGTATTTT. It yields the protein CASNSLRGDTQYF.

The V gene is TRBV25-1, the J gene TRBJ1-2, with TRBD1 matching over 8 bases. The CDR3 is made up of 18 amino acids. The germline CDR1 and CDR2 sequences are MGHDK and SYGVNS. The V gene end was trimmed by 7 bases and the J gene end by 0 bases; junction bases not matched to a gene: 16. The chain's CDR3 is CASIPLRGQGAANYGYTF. CDR3 bases: TGTGCCAGCATCCCCCTAAGAGGGCAGGGGGCGGCTAACTATGGCTACACCTTC.

This CDR3 reads CASSPRTDVSPQHF. CDR3 bases: TGTGCCAGCTCACCCCGGACGGACGTATCGCCCCAGCATTTT. The chain recombines TRBV18 with TRBJ1-5; D uncertain. The CDR3 has 14 residues. Trimming removed 3 bases at V and 9 bases at J, with 15 bases between. Germline loops: CDR1 KGHSH, CDR2 LQKENI.

In DNA, the CDR3 is TGTGCCAGTAGTCGACTAGCGGGTGGACCTCTCTCCTACGAGCAGTACTTC. Protein sequence: CASSRLAGGPLSYEQYF. The V gene is TRBV19, the J gene TRBJ2-7; 10 positions agree with TRBD2. Germline values: CDR1 LNHDA, CDR2 SQIVND (reference sequence). V dropped 5 bases and J dropped 0; count of bases not matched to a gene: 10. The CDR3 contains 17 residues.

The chain combines TRBV6-6 with TRBJ1-3; D gene ambiguous. The V end was cut by 5 bases, the J end by 0 bases, with 11 bases between. CDR3 length: 15 amino acids. Germline V gene lookup returns CDR1 MNHNY and CDR2 SVGAGI (reference sequence). DNA of the CDR3: TGTGCCAGCAGTGGAACCCAGAACTCTGGAAACACCATATATTTT. It is translated as CASSGTQNSGNTIYF.

CDR3 sequence: CASSVEGAKKDTQYF. As DNA, the CDR3 is TGTGCCAGCAGTGTGGAAGGGGCGAAAAAGGATACGCAGTATTTT. The J gene is TRBJ2-3, the V gene TRBV2, with D tentatively TRBD1 (5 bases). The V and J ends lost 4 bases and 6 bases respectively, with 17 bases between them. Germline-derived CDR1 and CDR2 are SNHLY and FYNNEI. CDR3 length: 15 amino acids.

This clone occurred once. This chain joins TRBV10-3 and TRBJ1-2; D is unclear. This CDR3 region has 14 residues. V lost 2 bases and J lost 8, with 15 bases in between. CDR1 and CDR2 (germline): ENHRY, SYGVKD. CDR3: CAISEDPPGLGYTF. CDR3 coding DNA: TGTGCCATCAGTGAGGACCCCCCCGGGTTGGGCTACACCTTC.

The V call is TRBV29-1, the J call TRBJ1-2, with TRBD1 as a possible D gene (6 bases). The CDR3 loop spans 14 amino acids. V was shortened by 5 bases and J by 8 bases, with 21 bases between the two germline ends. CDR1 and CDR2 (germline): SQVTM, ANQGSEA. The CDR3 DNA reads as TGCAGCGTTCACGGCGGGGGCCCGTTTGGGGGCTACACCTTC. It encodes CSVHGGGPFGGYTF.

This clone was recorded only once. The V call is TRBV27, the J call TRBJ2-1; 9 bases line up with TRBD1. Germline values: CDR1 MNHEY, CDR2 SMNVEV (reference sequence). The CDR3 has 18 amino acids. V dropped 2 bases and J dropped 5; count of bases not matched to a gene: 13. CDR3 amino acids: CASSLPPTGGSVNNEQFF. In DNA, the CDR3 is TGTGCCAGCAGTTTACCTCCCACAGGGGGCTCGGTAAACAATGAGCAGTTCTTC.

The CDR3 protein is CATSKSPTSGIHNEQFF. In DNA form, the CDR3 reads TGTGCCACCAGCAAGAGTCCTACTAGCGGAATACACAATGAGCAGTTCTTC. V gene TRBV24-1 combines with J gene TRBJ2-1, with 8 bases matching TRBD2. The germline V gene encodes CDR1 KGHDR and CDR2 SFDVKD. The CDR3 totals 17 residues. With V trimmed by 7 bases and J by 5 bases, 15 bases remained unmatched.

This clone was picked up one time. Different DNA sequences within this sample yield the same CDR3. The chain employs TRBV11-2 and TRBJ1-5; possible D gene TRBD1, 5 bases. Trimming removed 0 bases from V and 6 bases from J, with 9 bases in between. CDR3 length equals 14 residues. CDR1 SGHAT and CDR2 FQNNGV come from the germline V gene. In nucleotides, the CDR3 is TGTGCCAGCAGCTTAGAAGGGACGGGTCAGCCCCAGCATTTT. Its translation is CASSLEGTGQPQHF. The entire variable domain, with the rest obtained from reference TRBV11-2 and TRBJ1-5, is as follows: EAGVAQSPRYKIIEKRQSVAFWCNPISGHATLYWYQQILGQGPKLLIQFQNNGVVDDSQLPKDRFSAERLKGVDSTLKIQPAKLEDSAVYLCASSLEGTGQPQHFGDGTRLSIL.

This chain joins TRBV5-6 and TRBJ2-5; 12 nucleotides match TRBD2. The CDR3 consists of 15 residues. Germline lookup yields CDR1 SGHDT and CDR2 YYEEEE. After removal of 4 bases from V and 5 bases from J, the junction contained 6 bases not matched to a gene. In DNA, the CDR3 is TGTGCCAGCAGCCTGGGACTAGCGGGCCTGGAGACCCAGTACTTC. It translates to CASSLGLAGLETQYF.

This clone was counted once. This chain joins TRBV6-5 and TRBJ1-4, with D possibly TRBD1 on 5 matching bases. V was shortened by 10 bases and J by 0 bases, with 12 bases between the two germline ends. This CDR3 has 14 residues. Germline CDR1 MNHEY, CDR2 SVGAGI. In DNA form, the CDR3 reads TGTGCCACCAGGGCGACCGCAACTAATGAAAAACTGTTTTTT. It encodes CATRATATNEKLFF.

The J gene is TRBJ1-6, the V gene TRBV6-5, with 9 bases lining up with TRBD1. Germline V lookup: CDR1 MNHEY, CDR2 SVGAGI. Trimming at V came to 6 bases and at J to 8 bases, leaving 8 bases not matched to a gene. The CDR3 covers 15 residues. The CDR3 protein is CASSGTGFVYSPLHF. CDR3 in DNA: TGTGCCAGCAGCGGGACAGGGTTTGTATATTCACCCCTCCACTTT.

V usage is TRBV12-3 or TRBV12-4 and J usage is TRBJ1-5, with unresolved D. The CDR3 consists of 13 residues. V lost 3 bases to trimming and J lost 2 bases, with 5 bases between them. In nucleotides, the CDR3 is TGTGCCAGCAGTTTCCAGGGCAATCAGCCCCAGCATTTT. Encoded protein: CASSFQGNQPQHF.

The rearrangement links TRBV3-1 (or the pseudogene TRBV3-2) to TRBJ1-6; possible D gene TRBD1, 5 bases. The CDR3 extends over 14 amino acids. Trimming cost V 1 base and J 7 bases, with 8 bases left between them. Per the germline V gene, CDR1 is LGHDT and CDR2 is YNNKEL (reference sequence). The CDR3 loop reads CASSQGTRNSPLHF. CDR3 in DNA: TGTGCCAGCAGCCAAGGGACAAGGAATTCACCCCTCCACTTT.

The chain combines TRBV25-1 with TRBJ1-1, with TRBD1 matching over 9 bases. From germline, CDR1 is MGHDK and CDR2 SYGVNS. This CDR3 region has 13 residues. V was clipped by 4 bases and J by 11 bases; unmatched bases: 8. In nucleotides, the CDR3 is TGTGCCAGCAGTGCCTCGGGGACAGGGAAGGCTTTCTTT. It encodes CASSASGTGKAFF. The whole variable domain, remainder taken from reference TRBV25-1 and TRBJ1-1, is EADIYQTPRYLVIGTGKKITLECSQTMGHDKMYWYQQDPGMELHLIHYSYGVNSTEKGDLSSESTVSRIRTEHFPLTLESARPSHTSQYLCASSASGTGKAFFGQGTRLTVV.

A few counts support this clone. V gene TRBV2 combines with J gene TRBJ1-6; TRBD1 aligns across 7 bases. The CDR3 sequence is 14 residues long. The junction had 1 base not matched to a gene; V was cut back by 7 bases and J by 1 base. CDR1 is SNHLY, CDR2 FYNNEI, per germline. The CDR3 protein is CASKGASYNSPLHF. The CDR3 DNA sequence: TGTGCCAGCAAGGGGGCTTCCTATAATTCACCCCTCCACTTT.